The rows below give T cell receptor beta chains drawn from one sample of a study of cytomegalovirus exposure and HLA in healthy donors. The table came from immunoSEQ multiplex PCR; TCRdb's copy has only in-frame clones and leaves some out. The profile shows fewer than 200,000 clones, about four fifths of them singletons. The source material was PBMCs. These receptors originate from a man aged 45-65 years in good health and CMV-seronegative. The CDR3 runs from the conserved cysteine through the conserved F or W. The order of the fields is clone size, V gene, D gene, J gene, CDR3 length, CDR3 protein, CDR3 DNA. D genes are given only for firm matches. Clone size is given for some rows only: seen once, a few or many times, or a class if the clone is expanded.

clone size: NA; V gene: TRBV19; D gene: NA; J gene: TRBJ1-5; CDR3 length: 12; CDR3 protein: CASGEGGQPQHF; CDR3 DNA: TGTGCCAGTGGGGAGGGGGGTCAGCCCCAGCATTTT
clone size: NA; V gene: TRBV7-2; D gene: NA; J gene: TRBJ2-3; CDR3 length: 15; CDR3 protein: CASSLVSGSTDTQYF; CDR3 DNA: TGTGCCAGCAGCTTAGTAAGCGGAAGCACAGATACGCAGTATTTT
clone size: NA; V gene: TRBV4-1; D gene: NA; J gene: TRBJ2-7; CDR3 length: 15; CDR3 protein: CASSQVQGFSYEQYF; CDR3 DNA: TGCGCCAGCAGCCAAGTCCAGGGATTCTCCTACGAGCAGTACTTC
clone size: NA; V gene: TRBV30; D gene: TRBD2; J gene: TRBJ2-7; CDR3 length: 14; CDR3 protein: CAWRRTSGSYEQYF; CDR3 DNA: TGTGCCTGGAGGAGGACTAGCGGGAGCTACGAGCAGTACTTC
clone size: few; V gene: TRBV10-3; D gene: NA; J gene: TRBJ1-6; CDR3 length: 10; CDR3 protein: CARHESPLHF; CDR3 DNA: TGTGCCAGACATGAATCACCCCTCCACTTT
clone size: once; V gene: TRBV14; D gene: NA; J gene: TRBJ2-3; CDR3 length: 12; CDR3 protein: CASSQVSNREYF; CDR3 DNA: TGTGCCAGCAGCCAAGTTTCCAACAGAGAGTATTTT
clone size: NA; V gene: TRBV18; D gene: NA; J gene: TRBJ2-5; CDR3 length: 13; CDR3 protein: CASSPRETETQYF; CDR3 DNA: TGTGCCAGCTCACCTCGGGAGACGGAGACCCAGTACTTC
clone size: NA; V gene: TRBV28; D gene: NA; J gene: TRBJ2-7; CDR3 length: 14; CDR3 protein: CASRRDSNSYEQYF; CDR3 DNA: TGTGCCAGCAGGCGGGACAGCAACTCCTACGAGCAGTACTTC
clone size: NA; V gene: TRBV9; D gene: NA; J gene: TRBJ2-2; CDR3 length: 14; CDR3 protein: CASSVERGFRELFF; CDR3 DNA: TGTGCCAGCAGCGTAGAGAGAGGATTCAGGGAGCTGTTTTTT
clone size: once; V gene: TRBV28; D gene: NA; J gene: TRBJ1-6; CDR3 length: 14; CDR3 protein: CASSFAGNNSPLHF; CDR3 DNA: TGTGCCAGCAGTTTTGCCGGGAATAATTCACCCCTCCACTTT
clone size: few; V gene: TRBV4-3; D gene: TRBD2; J gene: TRBJ2-3; CDR3 length: 17; CDR3 protein: CASSQDASGGITDTQYF; CDR3 DNA: TGCGCCAGCAGCCAAGACGCCAGCGGGGGTATTACAGATACGCAGTATTTT
clone size: NA; V gene: TRBV9; D gene: NA; J gene: TRBJ1-1; CDR3 length: 12; CDR3 protein: CASSAGNTEAFF; CDR3 DNA: TGTGCCAGCAGCGCAGGGAACACTGAAGCTTTCTTT
clone size: NA; V gene: TRBV6-4; D gene: NA; J gene: TRBJ1-5; CDR3 length: 15; CDR3 protein: CASSDTTGGNQPQHF; CDR3 DNA: TGTGCCAGCAGTGACACGACGGGAGGCAATCAGCCCCAGCATTTT
clone size: NA; V gene: TRBV4-2; D gene: NA; J gene: TRBJ1-2; CDR3 length: 15; CDR3 protein: CASSQDRAGGYGYTF; CDR3 DNA: TGTGCCAGCAGCCAAGATCGGGCGGGCGGGTATGGCTACACCTTC
clone size: NA; V gene: TRBV2; D gene: TRBD1; J gene: TRBJ2-2; CDR3 length: 13; CDR3 protein: CATSQGVSGELFF; CDR3 DNA: TGTGCCACCTCACAGGGGGTCTCCGGGGAGCTGTTTTTT
clone size: NA; V gene: TRBV5-1; D gene: NA; J gene: TRBJ2-1; CDR3 length: 16; CDR3 protein: CASSLDGLSSYNEQFF; CDR3 DNA: TGCGCCAGCAGCTTGGACGGGTTGAGCTCCTACAATGAGCAGTTCTTC
clone size: NA; V gene: TRBV7-2; D gene: TRBD2; J gene: TRBJ2-5; CDR3 length: 16; CDR3 protein: CASSFLAGAVAETQYF; CDR3 DNA: TGTGCCAGCAGCTTCCTAGCGGGCGCGGTAGCAGAGACCCAGTACTTC
clone size: few; V gene: TRBV29-1; D gene: TRBD1; J gene: TRBJ1-1; CDR3 length: 14; CDR3 protein: CSVTYPFRDRGAFF; CDR3 DNA: TGCAGCGTTACCTATCCCTTTCGGGACAGGGGAGCTTTCTTT
clone size: NA; V gene: TRBV19; D gene: TRBD1; J gene: TRBJ1-1; CDR3 length: 12; CDR3 protein: CASTPGTVEAFF; CDR3 DNA: TGTGCCAGTACCCCCGGGACAGTTGAAGCTTTCTTT
clone size: once; V gene: TRBV6-5; D gene: TRBD1; J gene: TRBJ2-7; CDR3 length: 14; CDR3 protein: CASSLGTGNYEQYF; CDR3 DNA: TGTGCCAGCAGCCTAGGGACAGGGAACTACGAGCAGTACTTC
clone size: once; V gene: TRBV6-5; D gene: TRBD1; J gene: TRBJ1-5; CDR3 length: 15; CDR3 protein: CASSYHSGGNQPQHF; CDR3 DNA: TGTGCCAGCAGTTACCACTCAGGGGGAAATCAGCCCCAGCATTTT
clone size: NA; V gene: TRBV27; D gene: TRBD1; J gene: TRBJ1-5; CDR3 length: 15; CDR3 protein: CASSSGTGGNQPQHF; CDR3 DNA: TGTGCCAGCAGTTCCGGGACAGGGGGCAATCAGCCCCAGCATTTT
clone size: NA; V gene: TRBV20-1; D gene: NA; J gene: TRBJ1-1; CDR3 length: 11; CDR3 protein: CSARLGAGAFF; CDR3 DNA: TGCAGTGCTAGATTGGGGGCAGGGGCTTTCTTT
clone size: once; V gene: TRBV4-3; D gene: TRBD1; J gene: TRBJ2-4; CDR3 length: 18; CDR3 protein: CASSQEGTGGRGKNIQYF; CDR3 DNA: TGCGCCAGCAGCCAAGAAGGAACAGGGGGCAGGGGCAAAAACATTCAGTACTTC
clone size: NA; V gene: TRBV5-5; D gene: TRBD1; J gene: TRBJ2-7; CDR3 length: 14; CDR3 protein: CASSLGGTGGEQYF; CDR3 DNA: TGTGCCAGCAGCCTCGGCGGGACAGGGGGCGAGCAGTACTTC
clone size: NA; V gene: TRBV2; D gene: NA; J gene: TRBJ1-5; CDR3 length: 12; CDR3 protein: CASSDGDQPQHF; CDR3 DNA: TGTGCCAGCAGTGACGGGGATCAGCCCCAGCATTTT
clone size: NA; V gene: TRBV5-6; D gene: NA; J gene: TRBJ1-2; CDR3 length: 13; CDR3 protein: CASSLLETYGYTF; CDR3 DNA: TGTGCCAGCAGCTTGCTAGAAACATATGGCTACACCTTC
clone size: few; V gene: TRBV4-1; D gene: TRBD1; J gene: TRBJ1-4; CDR3 length: 13; CDR3 protein: CASSPRGHEKLFF; CDR3 DNA: TGCGCCAGCAGCCCCAGGGGGCATGAAAAACTGTTTTTT
clone size: NA; V gene: TRBV11-2; D gene: NA; J gene: TRBJ2-7; CDR3 length: 13; CDR3 protein: CASSLTSSYEQYF; CDR3 DNA: TGTGCCAGCAGCTTAACTAGCTCCTACGAGCAGTACTTC
clone size: NA; V gene: TRBV7-2; D gene: TRBD1; J gene: TRBJ2-1; CDR3 length: 15; CDR3 protein: CASSSGQGIYNEQFF; CDR3 DNA: TGTGCCAGCAGCTCTGGACAGGGGATCTACAATGAGCAGTTCTTC
clone size: NA; V gene: TRBV23-1; D gene: NA; J gene: TRBJ1-4; CDR3 length: 19; CDR3 protein: CASSRPGYSNVATNEKLFF; CDR3 DNA: TGCGCCAGCAGTCGGCCGGGATACTCTAACGTTGCAACTAATGAAAAACTGTTTTTT
clone size: NA; V gene: TRBV7-2; D gene: TRBD1; J gene: TRBJ1-3; CDR3 length: 14; CDR3 protein: CASSLGQGGNTIYF; CDR3 DNA: TGTGCCAGCAGCTTAGGACAGGGTGGAAACACCATATATTTT
clone size: few; V gene: TRBV5-1; D gene: NA; J gene: TRBJ1-3; CDR3 length: 16; CDR3 protein: CASSLAGQATVDTIYF; CDR3 DNA: TGCGCCAGCAGCTTGGCCGGTCAGGCCACGGTGGACACCATATATTTT
clone size: NA; V gene: TRBV5-1; D gene: TRBD1; J gene: TRBJ2-7; CDR3 length: 14; CDR3 protein: CASGRDRGDYEQYF; CDR3 DNA: TGCGCCAGCGGCCGGGACAGGGGGGATTACGAGCAGTACTTC
clone size: once; V gene: TRBV7-2; D gene: TRBD2; J gene: TRBJ2-5; CDR3 length: 17; CDR3 protein: CASSLAGTSGPAGTQYF; CDR3 DNA: TGTGCCAGCAGCTTAGCAGGGACTAGCGGGCCGGCGGGGACCCAGTACTTC
clone size: NA; V gene: TRBV6-1; D gene: NA; J gene: TRBJ2-2; CDR3 length: 17; CDR3 protein: CASSDHILIGSPGELFF; CDR3 DNA: TGTGCCAGCAGTGACCACATCCTCATAGGGAGTCCCGGGGAGCTGTTTTTT
clone size: few; V gene: TRBV7-6; D gene: TRBD2; J gene: TRBJ2-7; CDR3 length: 15; CDR3 protein: CASSPLSGNSYEQYF; CDR3 DNA: TGTGCCAGCAGCCCCCTTAGCGGGAACTCCTACGAGCAGTACTTC
clone size: NA; V gene: TRBV7-2; D gene: TRBD1; J gene: TRBJ1-3; CDR3 length: 15; CDR3 protein: CASSLGTGGWDTIYF; CDR3 DNA: TGTGCCAGCAGCTTAGGGACAGGGGGCTGGGACACCATATATTTT
clone size: NA; V gene: TRBV4-1; D gene: TRBD1; J gene: TRBJ1-4; CDR3 length: 15; CDR3 protein: CASSPLGQGREKLFF; CDR3 DNA: TGCGCCAGCAGCCCACTTGGACAGGGGCGTGAAAAACTGTTTTTT
clone size: NA; V gene: TRBV9; D gene: TRBD1; J gene: TRBJ2-1; CDR3 length: 15; CDR3 protein: CASSARGLQYNEQFF; CDR3 DNA: TGTGCCAGCAGCGCCAGGGGGCTACAATACAATGAGCAGTTCTTC
clone size: NA; V gene: TRBV28; D gene: TRBD1; J gene: TRBJ1-1; CDR3 length: 12; CDR3 protein: CASSSLDRVKAF; CDR3 DNA: TGTGCCAGCAGTTCCTTGGACAGGGTAAAGGCTTTT
clone size: NA; V gene: TRBV6-1; D gene: TRBD1; J gene: TRBJ1-1; CDR3 length: 13; CDR3 protein: CASSEQGAGEAFF; CDR3 DNA: TGTGCCAGCAGCGAACAGGGGGCGGGTGAAGCTTTCTTT
clone size: NA; V gene: TRBV7-2; D gene: TRBD2; J gene: TRBJ2-7; CDR3 length: 11; CDR3 protein: CASSFGRGWYF; CDR3 DNA: TGTGCCAGCAGCTTCGGGAGGGGGTGGTACTTC
clone size: many; V gene: TRBV11-3; D gene: NA; J gene: TRBJ2-1; CDR3 length: 14; CDR3 protein: CASSTSPTASEQFF; CDR3 DNA: TGTGCCAGCAGCACTAGCCCCACCGCTAGCGAGCAGTTCTTC
clone size: NA; V gene: TRBV19; D gene: TRBD1; J gene: TRBJ1-2; CDR3 length: 14; CDR3 protein: CASIRRQGDYGYTF; CDR3 DNA: TGTGCCAGTATCCGCAGACAGGGCGACTATGGCTACACCTTC
clone size: NA; V gene: TRBV4-3; D gene: TRBD2; J gene: TRBJ2-4; CDR3 length: 16; CDR3 protein: CASSQGFPGGAHIQYF; CDR3 DNA: TGCGCCAGCAGCCAGGGCTTCCCGGGGGGGGCGCACATTCAGTACTTC
clone size: NA; V gene: TRBV18; D gene: TRBD1; J gene: TRBJ2-7; CDR3 length: 14; CDR3 protein: CASSPGQSSYEQYF; CDR3 DNA: TGTGCCAGCTCACCGGGACAGAGCTCCTACGAGCAGTACTTC
clone size: NA; V gene: TRBV7-2; D gene: NA; J gene: TRBJ2-7; CDR3 length: 13; CDR3 protein: CASSLVSGYEQYF; CDR3 DNA: TGTGCCAGCAGCTTAGTATCCGGGTACGAGCAGTACTTC
clone size: once; V gene: TRBV19; D gene: TRBD1; J gene: TRBJ2-1; CDR3 length: 12; CDR3 protein: CASSPGTGTRFF; CDR3 DNA: TGTGCCAGTAGCCCTGGGACAGGGACCCGGTTCTTC
clone size: once; V gene: TRBV21-1; D gene: NA; J gene: TRBJ2-5; CDR3 length: 14; CDR3 protein: CASSKTPVQETQYF; CDR3 DNA: TGTGCCAGCAGCAAGACTCCCGTCCAAGAGACCCAGTACTTC